A single sample gave rise to the 27 T cell receptor beta chains below, sequenced in a study of T cell responses to AZD1222 COVID-19 vaccine. Profiling relied on immunoSEQ multiplex PCR, and the TCRdb table lists in-frame clones only, not all of them. The table lists about 67,000 clones, about four fifths of them singletons. The material sequenced was peripheral blood, taken 28 days after the second AZD1222 dose. The receptors shown here come from an adult who received the AZD1222 COVID-19 vaccine.

This sequence joins TRBV6-5 and TRBJ1-3; D perhaps matches TRBD1 (6 bases). Germline V gives CDR1 MNHEY, CDR2 SVGAGI. V shed 3 bases and J shed 3 bases, with 12 bases lying between them. CDR3 size: 15 residues. Here the CDR3 reads CASSYSGVLGNTIYF. The DNA for the CDR3 is TGTGCCAGCAGTTATTCAGGGGTCCTTGGAAACACCATATATTTT.

V gene TRBV5-1 combines with J gene TRBJ2-3; 12 bases fit TRBD2. V shed 4 bases, J shed 5 bases, and the junction held 11 bases outside the gene matches. The CDR3 loop spans 17 amino acids. Germline CDR1 SGHRS, CDR2 YFSETQ. CDR3 in amino acids: CASSTRLAGVLGDTQYF. Written as DNA, the CDR3 is TGCGCCAGCAGCACGAGACTAGCGGGGGTGCTCGGAGATACGCAGTATTTT.

By share, this clone ranks as medium-sized. The V gene is TRBV12-5, the J gene TRBJ2-5; D unresolved. Trimming cost V 2 bases and J 4 bases, with 11 bases left between them. This CDR3 spans 14 amino acids. The germline gives CDR1 LGHNT, CDR2 FRNRAP. CDR3 region: CASGLPYNSETQYF. The CDR3 DNA is TGTGCTAGTGGTTTGCCCTATAATTCAGAGACCCAGTACTTC. The whole variable domain, remainder taken from reference TRBV12-5 and TRBJ2-5, is DARVTQTPRHKVTEMGQEVTMRCQPILGHNTVFWYRQTMMQGLELLAYFRNRAPLDDSGMPKDRFSAEMPDATLATLKIQPSEPRDSAVYFCASGLPYNSETQYFGPGTRLLVL.

Comment on this clone: The same CDR3 also results from other DNA sequences found in this sample. The rearrangement links TRBV7-9 to TRBJ1-3; D perhaps matches TRBD1 (5 bases). This CDR3 spans 17 amino acids. Germline V gives CDR1 SEHNR, CDR2 FQNEAQ (reference sequence). The V end was cut by 5 bases, the J end by 0 bases, with 17 bases between. The CDR3 nucleotides are TGTGCCAGCAGCAATAATTGGGGGGAGTACTCTGGAAACACCATATATTTT. Translated: CASSNNWGEYSGNTIYF.

This chain uses TRBV5-4 with TRBJ1-1, with D possibly TRBD1 on 5 matching bases. This CDR3 is built from 12 residues. Trimming took 0 bases from V and 10 from J, leaving 10 bases between them. Germline V lookup: CDR1 SGHNT, CDR2 YYREEE (reference sequence). The CDR3: CASSLAAGGAFF. DNA for the CDR3: TGTGCCAGCAGCTTGGCGGCGGGGGGAGCTTTCTTT.

The chain carries TRBV6-5 and TRBJ2-1; no clear D gene. Trimming took off 5 bases at V and 4 bases at J, with 6 bases between the two ends. From germline, CDR1 is MNHEY and CDR2 SVGAGI. The CDR3 contains 12 residues. The CDR3 loop is CASSTPYNEQFF. CDR3 in DNA: TGTGCCAGCAGTACACCTTACAATGAGCAGTTCTTC.

V is TRBV6-2 or TRBV6-3 and J is TRBJ2-7; D gene unclear. There are 13 residues in the CDR3. Trimming stripped 2 bases from V and 7 bases from J, with 12 bases between. CDR1 and CDR2 from the germline V gene are MNHEY and SVGEGT. The CDR3 region has the DNA TGTGCCAGCAGTTACACCCGGGCTTCTGAGCAGTACTTC. It yields the protein CASSYTRASEQYF.

The chain carries TRBV3-1 (or the pseudogene TRBV3-2) and TRBJ1-1; no clear D. This CDR3 spans 14 amino acids. The V end was cut by 2 bases, the J end by 4 bases, with 11 bases between. CDR1 is LGHDT, CDR2 YNNKEL, per germline (reference sequence). In DNA form, the CDR3 reads TGTGCCAGCAGCCAATTGCAGTCGGGCACTGAAGCTTTCTTT. The encoded protein is CASSQLQSGTEAFF.

The V gene is TRBV7-9, the J gene TRBJ2-2; 12 bases are shared with TRBD1. J gave up 7 bases and V 3 bases, and 3 bases lay outside the gene matches. The CDR3 totals 15 residues. CDR1 and CDR2 (germline): SEHNR, FQNEAQ (reference sequence). The CDR3 bases are TGTGCCAGCAGCTTGGGACAGGGGGCGATCGGGGAGCTGTTTTTT. Amino acid sequence: CASSLGQGAIGELFF. Full variable domain (rest looked up from reference TRBV7-9 and TRBJ2-2): DTGVSQNPRHKITKRGQNVTFRCDPISEHNRLYWYRQTLGQGPEFLTYFQNEAQLEKSRLLSDRFSAERPKGSFSTLEIQRTEQGDSAMYLCASSLGQGAIGELFFGEGSRLTVL.

The chain links TRBV11-3 to TRBJ2-1; weak D call: TRBD2 (5 bases). The ends were cut back, 3 bases at V and 6 bases at J, with 18 bases in the middle. Germline V gene lookup returns CDR1 SGHNT and CDR2 YENEEA. The CDR3 is 16 residues long. The CDR3 is CASSFSKTTSPNEQFF. The CDR3 nucleotides read TGTGCCAGCAGCTTCTCTAAGACTACGAGTCCCAATGAGCAGTTCTTC.

Only one count was recorded for this clone. The chain links TRBV5-1 to TRBJ2-1; 10 bases agree with TRBD2. Germline V CDR1 and CDR2: SGHRS, YFSETQ. The CDR3 runs to 15 residues. V lost 2 bases and J lost 4; bases outside the gene matches: 3. DNA of the CDR3: TGCGCCAGCAGCTTAGCGGGGGGGACGTACAATGAGCAGTTCTTC. Its translation: CASSLAGGTYNEQFF.

The chain has TRBV7-9 and TRBJ2-7; D tentatively fits TRBD1 or TRBD2 (5 bases each). The CDR3 sequence is 15 residues long. The germline gives CDR1 SEHNR, CDR2 FQNEAQ (reference sequence). V was pared by 5 bases and J by 2 bases, with 16 bases between. CDR3 bases: TGTGCCAGCAGCCCGCCGGGGACCCCCCCCTACGAGCAGTACTTC. Its translation: CASSPPGTPPYEQYF.

The V and J genes are TRBV21-1 and TRBJ1-6. TRBV21-1 corresponds to a pseudogene. The CDR3 has 17 amino acids. Here the CDR3 DNA reads TGTGCCAGCAGAAAAGTTTGGAACAGAGGCTATAATTCACCCCTCCACTTT. This gives the protein CASRKVWNRGYNSPLHF.

This chain links TRBV12-3 or TRBV12-4 with TRBJ2-7; unclear D gene. Between the trimmed V and J ends, which lost 0 bases and 8 bases, there was a span of 8 bases. The CDR3 is 12 amino acids. CDR3 amino acids: CASSLAREKQYF. In nucleotides, the CDR3 is TGTGCCAGCAGTTTAGCGCGAGAAAAGCAGTACTTC.

V and J are TRBV6-5 and TRBJ1-5; D perhaps matches TRBD1 (6 bases). V lost 5 bases and J 1 base, leaving 9 bases between the germline ends. The CDR3 spans 14 residues. Looked up from germline, CDR1 is MNHEY and CDR2 is SVGAGI. The CDR3 DNA is TGTGCCAGCAGTCCCGACAGGAGCAATCAGCCCCAGCATTTT. This gives the protein CASSPDRSNQPQHF.

This chain links TRBV2 with TRBJ1-5, with D perhaps TRBD1 (6 bases). Germline V gene data show CDR1 as SNHLY and CDR2 as FYNNEI. Trimming took 4 bases from V and 3 from J, leaving 10 bases between them. The length of the CDR3 is 14 residues. For the CDR3, the DNA is TGTGCCAGCAGTGGTGGACAGATCAATCAGCCCCAGCATTTT. It translates to CASSGGQINQPQHF.

This clone was observed once. The chain carries TRBV12-3 or TRBV12-4 and TRBJ1-4; TRBD1 agrees at 7 bases. The J segment lost 7 bases and the V segment lost 5 bases, leaving 4 bases of the junction unmatched. This CDR3 region has 13 residues. DNA for the CDR3: TGTGCCAGCAGTGGAGGGGGCGTTGAAAAACTGTTTTTT. Residues: CASSGGGVEKLFF.

The chain employs TRBV7-6 and TRBJ2-1; D is perhaps TRBD2 (7 bases). The germline CDR1 and CDR2 sequences are SGHVS and FNYEAQ. The CDR3 loop spans 15 amino acids. V was cut by 1 base and J by 5 bases, with 12 bases left in between. Written as DNA, the CDR3 is TGTGCCAGCAGCTTAGGAGGGGGGGTCGACAATGAGCAGTTCTTC. Amino acid sequence: CASSLGGGVDNEQFF.

The chain is built from TRBV4-3 and TRBJ2-7; 9 nucleotides match TRBD2. The CDR3 runs to 16 residues. Germline V gene data show CDR1 as LGHNA and CDR2 as YSLEER. Unmatched junction bases numbered 10, after V lost 3 bases and J lost 4 bases. The CDR3 region has the DNA TGCGCCAGCAGCCATTCACTTAGCGGGGGTTCTTACGAGCAGTACTTC. It specifies CASSHSLSGGSYEQYF.

The chain carries TRBV19 and TRBJ2-5; no clear D. The CDR3 covers 13 residues. Germline V lookup: CDR1 LNHDA, CDR2 SQIVND (reference sequence). The V gene lost 6 bases and the J gene lost 3 bases, with 11 bases spanning the gap. In nucleotides, the CDR3 is TGTGCCAGTAGCCCTACGTGGGAAGAGACCCAGTACTTC. Encoded protein: CASSPTWEETQYF.

The chain has TRBV6-5 and TRBJ1-4; TRBD1 is a possible D gene (6 bases). In germline, CDR1 is MNHEY, CDR2 SVGAGI. Trimming cost V 6 bases and J 5 bases, with 16 bases left between them. The CDR3 spans 15 residues. DNA of the CDR3: TGTGCCAGCAGACCTACAGGGAATGGAAATGAAAAACTGTTTTTT. It codes for CASRPTGNGNEKLFF.

The chain links TRBV10-3 to TRBJ2-5; 13 bases are shared with TRBD2. Unmatched junction bases numbered 7, after V lost 8 bases and J lost 1 base. The germline V gene has CDR1 ENHRY and CDR2 SYGVKD. This CDR3 has 16 residues. The CDR3 region is CAIGRTSGGPQETQYF. CDR3 DNA: TGTGCCATCGGACGGACTAGCGGGGGCCCCCAAGAGACCCAGTACTTC.

V usage is TRBV19 and J usage is TRBJ2-6, with 10 bases lining up with TRBD1. Germline CDR1 is LNHDA and CDR2 is SQIVND (reference sequence). J lost 0 bases, V lost 6 bases, and 5 bases had no gene match. The CDR3 has 17 residues. CDR3 bases: TGTGCCAGTAGCACCGGGACAGGGGACTCTGGGGCCAACGTCCTGACTTTC. Translation gives CASSTGTGDSGANVLTF.

This clone was recorded a few times. J is TRBJ1-2 and V is TRBV18; D may be TRBD1 (6 bases). The CDR3 covers 13 residues. CDR1 KGHSH and CDR2 LQKENI come from the germline V gene. V was trimmed by 3 bases and J by 6 bases, leaving 11 bases between them. The CDR3 DNA is TGTGCCAGCTCACCCGCAGGGGATAATGGCTACACCTTC. This translates into CASSPAGDNGYTF.

The chain has TRBV19 and TRBJ2-1; 10 bases are a match to TRBD2. Germline V gene lookup returns CDR1 LNHDA and CDR2 SQIVND (reference sequence). The CDR3 extends over 16 amino acids. Trimming at V came to 6 bases and at J to 7 bases, leaving 12 bases not matched to a gene. In DNA form, the CDR3 reads TGTGCCAGTAGCGTAACCAAGCGGGGGGGCCGAAATGAGCAGTTCTTC. This sequence encodes CASSVTKRGGRNEQFF.

This sequence joins TRBV7-2 and TRBJ2-1; possibly TRBD1 for D (5 bases). The V end was cut by 3 bases, the J end by 4 bases, with 19 bases between. Germline values: CDR1 SGHTA, CDR2 FQGNSA. This CDR3 comprises 17 residues. DNA for the CDR3: TGTGCCAGCAGCTTTTTGGCAGGGTCGCGACTTTACAATGAGCAGTTCTTC. Its protein product is CASSFLAGSRLYNEQFF.

V usage is TRBV10-3 and J usage is TRBJ1-6; TRBD1 matches 9 bases. After removal of 2 bases from V and 10 bases from J, the junction contained 6 bases not matched to a gene. Germline assignment: CDR1 ENHRY and CDR2 SYGVKD. CDR3 length equals 15 residues. In nucleotides, the CDR3 is TGTGCCATCAGTGAGACAGGGGGCGCTTACTCACCCCTCCACTTT. Translating it yields CAISETGGAYSPLHF.